These 3 T cell receptor beta chains share one sample of origin, sequenced in a study of control samples from healthy donors and cancer patients. Data came from immunoSEQ multiplex PCR; TCRdb stores just in-frame clones and leaves some out. The table shows more than 120,000 clones, with around 92% occurring only once. The sequencing sample was made of blood. The receptors were sampled from a man in his thirties or forties in good health.

V and J are TRBV21-1 and TRBJ1-1; the table's D call, TRBD1, was not checked against the DNA. TRBV21-1 corresponds to a pseudogene. The CDR3 contains 16 residues. The chain's CDR3 is CASSVQNRTGYTEAFF. The CDR3 DNA reads TGTGCCAGCAGCGTCCAGAATCGAACAGGGTACACTGAAGCTTTCTTT.

The rearrangement joins TRBV6-5 to TRBJ1-3; D gene uncertain. The V end was cut by 6 bases, the J end by 0 bases, with 9 bases between. The CDR3 is 14 amino acids. Germline CDR1 and CDR2: MNHEY and SVGAGI. The CDR3 sequence is CASRRGVSGNTIYF. In DNA form, the CDR3 reads TGTGCCAGCAGACGCGGAGTCTCTGGAAACACCATATATTTT.

This clone occurred once. The CDR3 coding sequence is TGTGCCAGCAGCCAAGCTCTAGCGGGGATTGAAACAGATACGCAGTATTTT. This codes for CASSQALAGIETDTQYF. The chain recombines TRBV3-1 (or the pseudogene TRBV3-2) with TRBJ2-3, with 9 bases fitting TRBD2. The CDR3 contains 17 residues. V was clipped by 1 base and J by 3 bases; unmatched bases: 8. Germline CDR1 is LGHDT and CDR2 is YNNKEL (reference sequence).